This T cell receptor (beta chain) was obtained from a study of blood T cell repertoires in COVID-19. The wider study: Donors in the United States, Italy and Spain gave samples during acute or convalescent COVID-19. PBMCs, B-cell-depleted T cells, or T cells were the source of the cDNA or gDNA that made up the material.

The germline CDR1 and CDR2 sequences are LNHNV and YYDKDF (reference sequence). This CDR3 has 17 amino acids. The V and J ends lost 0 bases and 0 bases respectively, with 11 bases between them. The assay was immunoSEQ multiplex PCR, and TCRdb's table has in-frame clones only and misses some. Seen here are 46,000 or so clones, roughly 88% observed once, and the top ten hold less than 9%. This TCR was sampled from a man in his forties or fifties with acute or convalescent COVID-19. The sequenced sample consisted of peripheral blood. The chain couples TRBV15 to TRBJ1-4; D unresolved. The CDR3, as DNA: TGTGCCACCAGCAGAGATCTCCCCGGTGCAACTAATGAAAAACTGTTTTTT. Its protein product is CATSRDLPGATNEKLFF.